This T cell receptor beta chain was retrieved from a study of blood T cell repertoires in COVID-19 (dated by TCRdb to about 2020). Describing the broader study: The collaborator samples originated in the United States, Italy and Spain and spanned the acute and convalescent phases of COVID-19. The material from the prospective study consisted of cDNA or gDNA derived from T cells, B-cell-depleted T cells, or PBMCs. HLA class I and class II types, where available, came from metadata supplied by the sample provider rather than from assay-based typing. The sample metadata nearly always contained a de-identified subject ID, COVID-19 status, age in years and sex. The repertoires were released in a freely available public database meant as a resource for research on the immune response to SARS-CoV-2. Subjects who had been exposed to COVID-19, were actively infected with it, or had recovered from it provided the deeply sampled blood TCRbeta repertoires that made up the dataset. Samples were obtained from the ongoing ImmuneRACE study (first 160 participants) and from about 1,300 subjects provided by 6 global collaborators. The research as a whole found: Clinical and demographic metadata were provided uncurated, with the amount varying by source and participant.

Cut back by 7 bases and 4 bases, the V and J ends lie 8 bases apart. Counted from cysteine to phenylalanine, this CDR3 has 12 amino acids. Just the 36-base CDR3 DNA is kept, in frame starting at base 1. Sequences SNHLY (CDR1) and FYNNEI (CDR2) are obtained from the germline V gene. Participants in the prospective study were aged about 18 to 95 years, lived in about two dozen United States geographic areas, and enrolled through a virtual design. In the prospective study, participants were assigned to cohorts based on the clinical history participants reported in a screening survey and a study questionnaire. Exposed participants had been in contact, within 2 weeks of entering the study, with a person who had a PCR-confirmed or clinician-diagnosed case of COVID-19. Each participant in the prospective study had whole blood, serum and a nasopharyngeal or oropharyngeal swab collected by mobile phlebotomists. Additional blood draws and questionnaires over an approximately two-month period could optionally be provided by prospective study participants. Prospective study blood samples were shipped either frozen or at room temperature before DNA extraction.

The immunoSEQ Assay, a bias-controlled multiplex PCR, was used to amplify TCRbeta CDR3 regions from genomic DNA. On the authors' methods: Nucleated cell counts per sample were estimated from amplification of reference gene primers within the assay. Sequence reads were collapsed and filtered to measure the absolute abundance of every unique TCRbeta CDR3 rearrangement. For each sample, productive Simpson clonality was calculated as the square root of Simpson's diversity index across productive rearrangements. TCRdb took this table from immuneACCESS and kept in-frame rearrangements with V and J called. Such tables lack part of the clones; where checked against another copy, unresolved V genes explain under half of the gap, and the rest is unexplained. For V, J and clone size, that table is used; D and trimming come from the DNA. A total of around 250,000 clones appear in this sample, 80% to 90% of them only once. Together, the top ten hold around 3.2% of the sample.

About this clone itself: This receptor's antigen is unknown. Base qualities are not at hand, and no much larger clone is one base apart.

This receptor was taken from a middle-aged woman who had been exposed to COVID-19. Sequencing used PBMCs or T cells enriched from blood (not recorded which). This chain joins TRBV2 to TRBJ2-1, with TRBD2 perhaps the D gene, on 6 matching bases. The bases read TGTGCCAGCATTCGGGGGTACAATGAGCAGTTCTTC. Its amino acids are CASIRGYNEQFF.